Sequencing of this TCR beta chain was carried out in a study of T-cell memory formation after mild COVID-19. Findings and limits, study-wide: Cross-reactive memory apparently joined, as some responding clones appeared in pre-infection memory. CD4+ contracting clones were mainly CM and EM; CD8+ ones, EMRA.

A 5'RACE reaction primed in the constant segment made cDNA libraries of TCR alpha and TCR beta, and these carried sample barcodes and UMIs. TCRdb recomputed calls from the 5' RACE reads with MiXCR, one row per CDR3 protein. This sample has hundreds of thousands of distinct CDR3 sequences, with around 21% found just once. Comment on this clonotype: What it binds is not known.

Germline-derived CDR1 and CDR2 are SGHAT and FQNNGV. The CDR3 has 16 residues. After removal of 3 bases from V and 6 bases from J, the junction contained 12 bases not matched to a gene. The sequencing input was PBMCs or a T cell subset sorted from them (not recorded which). The TCR sequence derives from an adult woman who had mild COVID-19 (a few samples of this study predate the infection). Cell type and time point are not known. The rearrangement joins TRBV11-2 to TRBJ2-7; 9 bases line up with TRBD2. The CDR3 spells CASSFLSGLAIGEQYF. The CDR3 DNA reads as TGTGCCAGCAGCTTCTTATCGGGACTAGCTATAGGCGAGCAGTACTTC.